These 5 T cell receptor beta chains originate from one sample sequenced in a study of control samples from healthy donors and cancer patients (dated by TCRdb to about 2020). Library generation was performed with the immunoSEQ multiplex PCR assay. TCRdb took over this immuneACCESS table, retaining in-frame rearrangements with V and J assigned. Such tables are incomplete; in checked studies, under half of the missing clones stem from an unresolved V gene, and the remainder is unexplained. The sample data list some 100,000 clones, and 85% to 90% of these were observed just once. The ten largest clonotypes hold roughly 1.2% of the sample. Sequencing used blood. The receptors stem from a woman in her fifties or sixties in good health.

About this clone itself: The identical CDR3 is also encoded by other nucleotide sequences in the sample. The genes are TRBV7-8 and TRBJ1-2, with 7 bases matching TRBD1. J gave up 4 bases and V 5 bases, and 10 bases lay outside the gene matches. There are 15 residues in the CDR3. Germline V gene data show CDR1 as SGHVS and CDR2 as FQNEAQ. The CDR3 region is CASSLRQGPGYGYTF. CDR3 coding DNA: TGTGCCAGCAGCCTAAGACAGGGACCGGGCTATGGCTACACCTTC. The whole variable domain, remainder taken from reference TRBV7-8 and TRBJ1-2, is GAGVSQSPRYKVAKRGQDVALRCDPISGHVSLFWYQQALGQGPEFLTYFQNEAQLDKSGLPSDRFFAERPEGSVSTLKIQRTQQEDSAVYLCASSLRQGPGYGYTFGSGTRLTVV.

This chain joins TRBV19 and TRBJ2-2, with D possibly being TRBD2 (6 bases). The CDR3 extends over 14 amino acids. Germline CDR1 and CDR2: LNHDA and SQIVND (reference sequence). V gave up 6 bases and J gave up 4 bases, with 12 bases separating them. In DNA, the CDR3 is TGTGCCAGTAGACCTGCGGGACGCACCGGGGAGCTGTTTTTT. Translating gives CASRPAGRTGELFF.

The chain combines TRBV9 with TRBJ2-2; 7 bases line up with TRBD1. The CDR3 runs 17 residues. J was trimmed by 0 bases and V by 1 base; bases with no gene match: 6. Germline V lookup: CDR1 SGDLS, CDR2 YYNGEE. This CDR3 is CASSVQSRGTNTGELFF. The CDR3 DNA is TGTGCCAGCAGCGTACAGTCCAGGGGGACGAACACCGGGGAGCTGTTTTTT.

The J gene is TRBJ1-3, the V gene TRBV9; D is unresolved. The germline V gene has CDR1 SGDLS and CDR2 YYNGEE. V lost 2 bases and J 0 bases, leaving 6 bases between the germline ends. This CDR3 is 14 amino acids long. CDR3 sequence (DNA): TGTGCCAGCAGCGTTCGCCTCTCTGGAAACACCATATATTTT. This sequence encodes CASSVRLSGNTIYF.

This chain links TRBV7-2 with TRBJ1-2; 7 bases are shared with TRBD1. The CDR3 extends over 14 amino acids. Germline CDR1 reads SGHTA; CDR2 reads FQGNSA. V was clipped by 2 bases and J by 5 bases; unmatched bases: 5. The CDR3 loop is CASSLQGGDYGYTF. CDR3 nucleotides: TGTGCCAGCAGCTTACAGGGGGGAGATTATGGCTACACCTTC.